The source of this T cell receptor (beta chain) is a study of T-cell reconstitution after alpha-beta-depleted transplantation in children. This sample's TCRbeta library carried unique molecular identifier barcodes. Using its own MiXCR run on the PCR reads, TCRdb lists one record per CDR3 protein. This table has almost 500,000 distinct CDR3 sequences, around 13% appearing once. This clonotype is medium-sized (0.01 to 0.1%) in the sample. The germline V gene encodes CDR1 SGHRS and CDR2 YFSETQ. The CDR3 extends over 14 amino acids. Between the trimmed V and J ends, which lost 0 bases and 1 base, there was a span of 7 bases.

This TCR was recovered from a human donor who donated a stem cell graft to a child with combined immunodeficiency. This specimen was PBMCs from the stem cell graft donor, taken from the stem cell graft. The chain combines TRBV5-1 with TRBJ2-5; D gene unclear. CDR3 sequence: CASSLGSLQETQYF. The CDR3 coding sequence is TGCGCCAGCAGCTTGGGTTCGCTCCAAGAGACCCAGTACTTC.